The T cell receptor (beta chain) described here comes from a study of OX40 agonist ivuxolimab in advanced cancers. Study context: Ivuxolimab, an antibody that agonizes OX40 (CD134), was administered to the patients. While on treatment, patients had intravenous ivuxolimab at 0.01 to 10 mg/kg every 2 weeks. Past anti-PD-1, anti-PD-L1 or anti-CTLA-4 therapy was accepted, and around 40% had received some. Study conclusions and caveats: The specificity for antigen of the expanded peripheral T cells was not determined.

Concerning this clone: Antigen specificity is unknown.

Measured with immunoSEQ multiplex PCR; TCRdb has only the in-frame clones, and not every one. The table lists approximately 82,000 clones, around 86% of them singletons. The receptor's source is an adult with an advanced solid tumor such as melanoma, head and neck, liver or kidney cancer. The specimen was CD4+ or CD8+ T cells sorted from blood, collected in a trial of the OX40 agonist ivuxolimab.

The CDR3 here is CASSLAGGHTEAFF. CDR3 sequence (DNA): TGTGCCAGCAGCTTAGCAGGGGGCCACACTGAAGCTTTCTTT. This rearrangement joins TRBV7-9 to TRBJ1-1; 7 nucleotides line up with TRBD1. The junction had 1 base not matched to a gene; V was cut back by 0 bases and J by 3 bases. The CDR3 totals 14 residues. The germline CDR1 and CDR2 sequences are SEHNR and FQNEAQ (reference sequence).